This T cell receptor (beta chain) stems from a study of OX40 agonist ivuxolimab in advanced cancers. Study-wide context: Ivuxolimab, which targeted the costimulatory receptor OX40 (CD134), was an agonistic, fully human IgG2 monoclonal antibody. Among the roughly 54 dose-escalation patients, some 20 had hepatocellular carcinoma, 15 or so melanoma, 9 renal cell carcinoma and 9 head and neck cancer. The paper covers the monotherapy dose-escalation part of the phase I ivuxolimab trial, which included N = 52 patients. Prior anti-PD-1, anti-PD-L1 or anti-CTLA-4 therapy was permitted, and 40% of dose-escalation patients had received checkpoint inhibitors. Peripheral TCRbeta sequencing was intended to test whether TCR sequence diversity was altered and clonal T-cell expansion was caused by ivuxolimab. Intravenous ivuxolimab was administered to patients every 2 weeks at six dose levels: 0.01, 0.1, 0.3, 1.5, 3 and 10 mg/kg. Partial responses were achieved by three dose-escalation patients, of whom one had hepatocellular carcinoma and two had cutaneous melanoma. In the dose-escalation cohort, approximately 80% of patients were male, and the mean age was 60 years with a range of about 20 to 79.

The research as a whole found: Low levels of normalized T-cell clonal expansion were also seen in some patients who did not respond. After ivuxolimab, expanded clones were on average more numerous among CD8+ T cells than among CD4+ T cells. Antigen specificity was not determined for the clonally expanded peripheral T cells. At doses from 0.1 to 3.0 mg/kg, clonal expansion was seen in both CD4+ and CD8+ blood T cells between baseline and week 6. In partial responders in the 0.1-3.0 mg/kg groups, normalized peripheral clonal expansion was found to be among the lowest, especially among CD8+ T cells.

V gives up 5 bases and J gives up 6 bases, and the segment between their germline ends measures 11 bases. The CDR3 has 13 amino acids, counting the end cysteine and phenylalanine. Only the CDR3 DNA is retained, 39 bases long and in frame from the first base. Taken from the germline V gene, the CDR1 and CDR2 loops are SGDLS and YYNGEE. To sequence the TCRbeta CDR3 region, genomic DNA was isolated from the sorted cells. TCRbeta CDR3 regions were sequenced using the immunoSEQ Assay. The clones in this table, taken by TCRdb from immuneACCESS, are in-frame only. Not every clone is retained; where verified, under half of the shortfall comes from an unresolved V gene, and the cause of the rest is unknown. This sample lists some 7,900 clones; around 72% were detected once. The top ten constitute approximately 18% of the sample. Notes on this clone: Its antigen is not yet known. No per-base quality is available; no much larger clone lies one base away.

The trial excluded patients who had a history of autoimmune disease or who were on systemic immunosuppression. Peripheral blood for TCR sequencing was collected from all dose cohorts at baseline, on cycle 4 day 1, and on cycle 7 day 1. Samples came from an open-label, multicenter, first-in-human phase I dose-escalation trial of ivuxolimab. Adults with locally advanced or metastatic head and neck squamous cell, hepatocellular, melanoma or renal cell carcinoma were enrolled in the trial. Before TCR sequencing, CD4+ and CD8+ T cells were separately sorted from peripheral blood. Rearrangement joined TRBV9 to TRBJ2-2; the D segment cannot be called with confidence. The sequences come from CD4+ or CD8+ T cells sorted from blood, collected in a trial of the OX40 agonist ivuxolimab. The sequence was collected from an adult with an advanced solid tumor such as melanoma, head and neck, liver or kidney cancer. In nucleotides, the sequence is TGTGCCAGCAGTGACTCCCCCGCCGGGGAGCTGTTTTTT. The resulting protein is CASSDSPAGELFF.